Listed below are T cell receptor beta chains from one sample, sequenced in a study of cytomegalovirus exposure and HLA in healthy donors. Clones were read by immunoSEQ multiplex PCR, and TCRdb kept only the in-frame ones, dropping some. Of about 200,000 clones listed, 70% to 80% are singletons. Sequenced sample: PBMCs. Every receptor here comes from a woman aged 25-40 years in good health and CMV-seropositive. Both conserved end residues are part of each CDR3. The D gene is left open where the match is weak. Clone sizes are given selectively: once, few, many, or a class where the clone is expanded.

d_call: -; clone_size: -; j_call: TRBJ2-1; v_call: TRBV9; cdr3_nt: TGTGCCAGCAGCGTAGATGGCCCTCCCCACAATGAGCAGTTCTTC; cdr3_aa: CASSVDGPPHNEQFF
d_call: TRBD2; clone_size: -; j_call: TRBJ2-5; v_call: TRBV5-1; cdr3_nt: TGCGCCAGCAAACAACCGCCATCCCCGGGGGACCTAGCGGGGGTTGAGACCCAGTACTTC; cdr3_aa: CASKQPPSPGDLAGVETQYF
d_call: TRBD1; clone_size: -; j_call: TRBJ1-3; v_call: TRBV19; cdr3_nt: TGTGCCAGTCGATCCGGGACAGGTGGTGGAAACACCATATATTTT; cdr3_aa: CASRSGTGGGNTIYF
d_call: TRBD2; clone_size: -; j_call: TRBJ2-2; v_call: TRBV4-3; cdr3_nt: TGCGCCAGCAGCCAAGCTACCCTCCGACTAGCGGGAGAATCCGGGGAGCTGTTTTTT; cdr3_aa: CASSQATLRLAGESGELFF
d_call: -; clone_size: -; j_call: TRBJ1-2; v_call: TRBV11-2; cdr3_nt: TGTGCCAGCAGCTTAGGTTTGCGGTCTCTAAAGTATGGCTACACCTTC; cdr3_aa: CASSLGLRSLKYGYTF
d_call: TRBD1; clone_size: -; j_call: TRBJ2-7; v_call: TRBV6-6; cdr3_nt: TGTGCCAGCAGCACAGGGGTAAGCTCCTACGAGCAGTACTTC; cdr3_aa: CASSTGVSSYEQYF
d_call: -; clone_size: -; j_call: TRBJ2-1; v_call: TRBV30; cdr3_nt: TGTGCCTGGAAAGGCTTAGCGGCCCACTACAATGAGCAGTTCTTC; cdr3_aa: CAWKGLAAHYNEQFF
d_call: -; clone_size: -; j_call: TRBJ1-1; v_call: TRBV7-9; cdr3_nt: TGTGCCAGCAGCTTACCCGGGGTCATGAACACTGAAGCTTTCTTT; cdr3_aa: CASSLPGVMNTEAFF
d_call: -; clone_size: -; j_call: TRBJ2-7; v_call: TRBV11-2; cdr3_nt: TGTGCCAGCAGCCACAGCTCCTACGAGCAGTACTTC; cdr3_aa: CASSHSSYEQYF
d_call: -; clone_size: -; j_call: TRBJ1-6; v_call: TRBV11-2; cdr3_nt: TGTGCCAGCAGCTTGGGCAGAACCTATAATTCACCCCTCCACTTT; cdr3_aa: CASSLGRTYNSPLHF
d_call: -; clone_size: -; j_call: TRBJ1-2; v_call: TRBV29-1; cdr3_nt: TGCAGCACTACGGGACACACAGATGGCTACACCTTC; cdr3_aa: CSTTGHTDGYTF
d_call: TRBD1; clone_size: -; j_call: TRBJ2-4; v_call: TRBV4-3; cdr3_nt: TGCGCCAGCGGACAGGGGGACCTTAAGGGCATTCAGTACTTC; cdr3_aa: CASGQGDLKGIQYF
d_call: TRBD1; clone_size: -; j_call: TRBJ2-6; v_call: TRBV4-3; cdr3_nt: TGCGCCAGCAGCCAAGGAACAGGGGCTGGGGCCAACGTCCTGACTTTC; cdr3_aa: CASSQGTGAGANVLTF
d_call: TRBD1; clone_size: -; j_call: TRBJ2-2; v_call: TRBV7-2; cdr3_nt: TGTGCCAGCAGCTTATCTGGGACAGGGAACACCGGGGAGCTGTTTTTT; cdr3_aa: CASSLSGTGNTGELFF
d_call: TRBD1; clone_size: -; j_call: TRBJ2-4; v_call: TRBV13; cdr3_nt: TGTGCCAGCAGCTTAGGGGGGACAGGGAAAAACATTCAGTACTTC; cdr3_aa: CASSLGGTGKNIQYF
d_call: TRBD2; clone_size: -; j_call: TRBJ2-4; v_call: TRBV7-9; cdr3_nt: TGTGCCAGCAGCTTAGGGCGGGGGGGGCTGGACATTCAGTACTTC; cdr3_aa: CASSLGRGGLDIQYF
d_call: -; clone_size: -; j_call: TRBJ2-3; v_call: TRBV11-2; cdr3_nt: TGTGCCAGCAGCCCACGGTGGAGAACAGATACGCAGTATTTT; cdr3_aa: CASSPRWRTDTQYF
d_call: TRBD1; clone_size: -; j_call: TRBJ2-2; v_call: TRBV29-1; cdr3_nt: TGCAGCGCGACAGGGGCGAACACCGGGGAGCTGTTTTTT; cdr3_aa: CSATGANTGELFF
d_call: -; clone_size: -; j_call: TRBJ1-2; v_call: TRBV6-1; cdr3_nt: TGTGCCAGCAGTGAAGAGTTCCTAGAGTATGGCTACACCTTC; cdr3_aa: CASSEEFLEYGYTF
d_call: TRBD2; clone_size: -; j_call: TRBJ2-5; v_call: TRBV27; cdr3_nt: TGTGCCAGCAGTGTACTAGCGGGGGCGTGGGAGACCCAGTACTTC; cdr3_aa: CASSVLAGAWETQYF
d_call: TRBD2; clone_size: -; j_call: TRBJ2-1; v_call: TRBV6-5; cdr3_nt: TGTGCCAGCAGCCGAGAGCGGGGGGATTACAATGAGCAGTTCTTC; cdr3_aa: CASSRERGDYNEQFF
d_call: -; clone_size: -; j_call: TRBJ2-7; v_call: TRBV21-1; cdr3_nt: TGTGCCAGCAGGAGCACCGGGACAGGGGCCGAGCAGTACTTC; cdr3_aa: CASRSTGTGAEQYF
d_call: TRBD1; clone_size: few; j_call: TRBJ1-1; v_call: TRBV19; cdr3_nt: TGTGCCAGTAGTCCACGACAGGGTGGGAACACTGAAGCTTTCTTT; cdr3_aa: CASSPRQGGNTEAFF
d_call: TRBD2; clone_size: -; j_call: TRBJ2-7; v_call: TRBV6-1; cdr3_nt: TGTGCCAGCAGTGAATCCTCTAGCGGGAGGCGGTACGAGCAGTACTTC; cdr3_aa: CASSESSSGRRYEQYF
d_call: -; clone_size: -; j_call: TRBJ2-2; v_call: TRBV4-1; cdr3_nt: TGCGCCAGCAGCCCCTGGGGGGGCACTAGCGTGGAGCAGGGCGGGGAGCTGTTTTTT; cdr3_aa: CASSPWGGTSVEQGGELFF
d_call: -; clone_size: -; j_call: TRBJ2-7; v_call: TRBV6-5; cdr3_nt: TGTGCCAGCAGTCGAAGTTGGGGCAGGCCCTACGAGCAGTACTTC; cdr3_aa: CASSRSWGRPYEQYF
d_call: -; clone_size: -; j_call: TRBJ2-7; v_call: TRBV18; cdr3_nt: TGTGCCAGCTCACGTATAGGCTCAGGGGCAGAAGTCGAGCAGTACTTC; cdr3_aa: CASSRIGSGAEVEQYF
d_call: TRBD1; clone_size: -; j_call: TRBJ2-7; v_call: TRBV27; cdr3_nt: TGTGCCAGCACCCGCCGGGGGACAGGGAGCTCCTACGAGCAGTACTTC; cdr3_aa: CASTRRGTGSSYEQYF
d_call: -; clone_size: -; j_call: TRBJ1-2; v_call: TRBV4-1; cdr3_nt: TGCGCCAGCAGCCAAGATGTGTTAGCTAACTATGGCTACACCTTC; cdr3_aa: CASSQDVLANYGYTF
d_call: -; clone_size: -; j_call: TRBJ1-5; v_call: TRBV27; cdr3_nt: TGTGCCAGCAGTTTATACAGGGCGGACAATCAGCCCCAGCATTTT; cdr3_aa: CASSLYRADNQPQHF
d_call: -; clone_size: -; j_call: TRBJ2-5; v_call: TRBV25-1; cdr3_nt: TGTGCCAGCACGGCCAGGGTTAAGCAAGAGACCCAGTACTTC; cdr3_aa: CASTARVKQETQYF
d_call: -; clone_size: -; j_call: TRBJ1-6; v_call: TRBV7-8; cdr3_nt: TGTGCCAGCAGCTTAGCGTCAGGCAGGTTGCCCTCACCCCTCCACTTT; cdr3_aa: CASSLASGRLPSPLHF
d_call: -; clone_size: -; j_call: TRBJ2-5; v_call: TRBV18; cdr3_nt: TGTGCCAGCTCACCCCGGACTCGCCAAGAGACCCAGTACTTC; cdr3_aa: CASSPRTRQETQYF
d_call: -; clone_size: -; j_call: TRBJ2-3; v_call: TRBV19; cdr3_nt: TGTGCCAGTAGTTTCAGGAATACGCAGTATTTT; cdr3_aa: CASSFRNTQYF
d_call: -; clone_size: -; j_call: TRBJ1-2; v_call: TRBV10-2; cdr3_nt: TGCGCCAGCAGTGGGTTGCAGGGCGTCCGCAACTATGGCTACACCTTC; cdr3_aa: CASSGLQGVRNYGYTF
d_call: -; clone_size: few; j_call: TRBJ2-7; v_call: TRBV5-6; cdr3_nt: TGTGCCAGCAGCTTCCGGGGCGAGCAGTACTTC; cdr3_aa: CASSFRGEQYF
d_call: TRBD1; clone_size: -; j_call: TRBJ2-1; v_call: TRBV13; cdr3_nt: TGTGCCAGCAGCTTCGGGGACAGGGGACACAATGAGCAGTTCTTC; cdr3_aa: CASSFGDRGHNEQFF